This TCR beta chain was documented in a study of blood T cells in healthy people across ages (dated by TCRdb to 2013 to 2016). Study-level background: In model experiments, template switching captured about one uniquely barcoded TCR beta cDNA molecule for every two T cells. To avoid experimental bias, donors of different ages were randomly spread across the sequencing lanes. The donors were divided into four age groups: young (average around 15 years), middle-aged (around 37), aged (about 60) and long-lived (about 90). For two donors (one aged 18 to 30 and one aged 80 or older), the study analyzed two additional independent replicas of 1 million unique cDNA reads from the same blood draw. The study measured age-related changes in TCR beta repertoire diversity using deep sequencing normalized with unique cDNA molecular identifiers.

Library prep was done by 5' RACE. Sequencer: Illumina HiSeq 2500. A second PCR of about 7 to 12 cycles was run with a J-beta primer mix and a sample-barcoded 5' primer. A unique molecular identifier was introduced onto each TCR beta cDNA molecule by a template-switch 5' adaptor carrying 12 random nucleotides. At least 2.5 million CDR3-containing paired-end reads were obtained from each sample. All of the RNA was converted into first-strand cDNA using the Mint cDNA synthesis kit, with a TRBC-specific oligonucleotide serving as the primer. Following uracil-DNA glycosylase treatment, a first 18-cycle PCR with universal primers M1SS and BC2_uni_R was performed on all cDNA. Turning to the authors' computational methods: Normalization of each sample was performed by random selection of 1 million high-quality reads, each carrying a distinct molecular identifier. Instead of being binned into consensus sequences, reads with shared molecular identifiers were discarded. MiTCR, set to a Q25 quality threshold and the strictest error-elimination algorithm, was used for CDR3 identification, clonotype clustering and error correction. A nonparametric unseen species model using Euler transformation provided a lower-bound estimate of total TCR beta diversity. TCRdb took the public reads, trimmed them with fastp at Q25, ran MiXCR for clone calling and kept in-frame beta chains. Every distinct CDR3 protein forms one entry, paired with its most common genes and DNA. TCRdb, not the original authors, processed these V and J calls. In this sample the table shows about 680,000 distinct CDR3 sequences, around 45% of which occur a single time. Approximately 32% of the sample is taken by the ten largest.

Trimming takes 6 bases from V and 1 base from J, and the germline ends sit 10 bases apart. CDR1 is given as SGHRS and CDR2 as YFSETQ, both from the germline V gene. Inclusive of the bounding cysteine and phenylalanine, the CDR3 is 13 residues long. The sequence is cut down to CDR3 DNA, 39 bases in frame from base 1. Systemically healthy Caucasian individuals from Russia, approximately 39 in total and aged about 6 to 100 years, were included as donors. Each donor gave about 9.8 milliliters of peripheral blood, drawn into EDTA-treated Vacutainer tubes. Ficoll-Paque density-gradient centrifugation was used to isolate PBMCs, with at least 7 million per sample. Trizol reagent was used to extract total RNA from the PBMCs, yielding at least 6 micrograms per sample. For every donor, an aliquot of PBMCs went through flow cytometry to measure the percentages of naive CD45RAhigh/CD27high T cells. The research as a whole found: Observed TCR beta diversity per million T cells fell roughly linearly with age, and a significant reduction was already apparent by age around 44. The CMV infection status of donors was not known, potentially confounding age-related changes in expanded clonotypes. Estimates of total diversity based on one million sequenced T cells were regarded as lower bounds and as underestimates. Compared with the aged group, the long-lived group had more naive CD4+ T cells, fewer expanded clones and increased TCR diversity, suggesting age selection. Bulk unsorted PBMC profiling prevented conclusive comparison of naive and antigen-experienced compartments. The percentage of naive T cells measured by flow cytometry correlated strongly with observed TCR beta diversity.

A word on this clonotype: No antigen is known for it. Within one base of it there is no much larger clone, and no base qualities were kept.

Rearrangement joined TRBV5-1 to TRBJ2-5; the D call is possibly TRBD1 or TRBD2, each sharing 5 bases. Material: blood. This sequence originates from a woman aged 60-70 years in good health. The nucleotides read TGCGCCAGCATGTTAGGGACCCAAGAGACCCAGTACTTC. Its coded protein is CASMLGTQETQYF. Supplemented by the reference TRBV5-1 and TRBJ2-5 proteins around the CDR3, the complete variable domain is KAGVTQTPRYLIKTRGQQVTLSCSPISGHRSVSWYQQTPGQGLQFLFEYFSETQRNKGNFPGRFSGRQFSNSRSEMNVSTLELGDSALYLCASMLGTQETQYFGPGTRLLVL.